This T cell receptor (beta chain) was profiled in a study of response to subunit inactivated influenza vaccine (dated by TCRdb to the late 2010s). About the investigation overall: Deep quantitative profiling of the T cell receptor repertoire was used in the study to follow responses to a trivalent subunit inactivated influenza vaccine. The paper's findings and limits, for the study overall: The authors proposed that each seasonal influenza vaccination may bring in only a limited number of new T cells.

Receptor libraries were prepared by RT-PCR. The instrument given in TCRdb is Illumina HiSeq 2500. In-frame beta chains were kept once TCRdb had trimmed the public reads at Q25 with fastp and called clones with MiXCR. Each record represents a unique CDR3 protein, reported with the most common genes and DNA among its rows. In this sample the table shows hundreds of thousands of distinct CDR3 sequences, around 18% of which occur a single time. The leading ten clones occupy under 13% of the sample. This clonotype came up a few times. The target of this receptor is not known. There are no base qualities to consult, and no much larger clone falls within one base. The germline V gene provides CDR1 SGHRS and CDR2 YFSETQ. V loses 4 bases of germline sequence and J loses 5 bases, and the interval between the two ends is 18 bases. The CDR3 sequence holds 15 residues, the cysteine and phenylalanine included. Only the CDR3 part of the read is kept: 45 bases, read in frame from the first base.

This clonotype originated in a man aged 45-60 years who received an inactivated influenza vaccine. Donor details come from another sample of the same person, matched by shared clones. The specimen was PBMCs from blood, collected 5 days after vaccination. The V gene is TRBV5-1 and the J gene is TRBJ2-5; the D region possibly corresponds to TRBD2 (6 bases align). The CDR3 region reads CASSGGTILQETQYF. The bases are TGCGCCAGCAGCGGAGGGACCATTCTTCAGGAGACCCAGTACTTC.